The 29 T cell receptor beta chains below come from one sample, sequenced in a study of blood T cell repertoires in COVID-19. Produced via immunoSEQ multiplex PCR; TCRdb's table is partial and in-frame only. The top ten hold around 27% of the sample, which has roughly 70,000 clones, about 80% seen once. Sequencing was done on a sample of peripheral blood. These receptors all stem from a human donor in a cohort sampled during active COVID-19.

The chain is built from TRBV5-5 and TRBJ1-1; D is ambiguous. Germline-derived CDR1 and CDR2 are SGHKS and YYEKEE (reference sequence). This CDR3 is 19 amino acids long. V lost 0 bases and J lost 6, with 27 bases in between. For the CDR3, the DNA is TGTGCCAGCAGCTTGGGTGACCCTCAGTCAGGCGGAGGAAGGGCTGAAGCTTTCTTT. This translates into CASSLGDPQSGGGRAEAFF.

This rearrangement joins TRBV2 to TRBJ1-4, with TRBD1 matching 9 bases. Germline lookup yields CDR1 SNHLY and CDR2 FYNNEI. J lost 7 bases, V lost 10 bases, and 10 bases had no gene match. This CDR3 is built from 14 residues. The CDR3 is CATTRWDRAEKLFF. The DNA for the CDR3 is TGTGCCACAACGAGGTGGGACAGGGCTGAAAAACTGTTTTTT. Using reference TRBV2 and TRBJ1-4 for the parts outside the CDR3, the full variable domain is EPEVTQTPSHQVTQMGQEVILRCVPISNHLYFYWYRQILGQKVEFLVSFYNNEISEKSEIFDDQFSVERPDGSNFTLKIRSTKLEDSAMYFCATTRWDRAEKLFFGSGTQLSVL.

The chain is built from TRBV6-5 and TRBJ1-5, with 8 bases matching TRBD1. Germline V gene lookup returns CDR1 MNHEY and CDR2 SVGAGI. The ends lost 6 bases at V and 6 bases at J; junction bases unmatched: 10. The CDR3 runs to 15 residues. The CDR3 here is CASSGQDRAGQPQHF. As DNA, the CDR3 is TGTGCCAGCAGCGGACAGGACAGGGCGGGTCAGCCCCAGCATTTT.

V gene TRBV28 combines with J gene TRBJ2-7; 9 nucleotides agree with TRBD1. Germline V lookup: CDR1 MDHEN, CDR2 SYDVKM. V lost 5 bases to trimming and J lost 1 base; unmatched junction nucleotides: 6. This CDR3 has 15 residues. CDR3 in amino acids: CASSAQGQGSYEQYF. As DNA, the CDR3 is TGTGCCAGCAGTGCGCAGGGACAGGGATCCTACGAGCAGTACTTC.

The chain links TRBV5-6 to TRBJ1-1, with D perhaps matching TRBD1 (5 bases). Trimming pared 1 base from V and 1 base from J, leaving 11 bases between. Germline CDR1 reads SGHDT; CDR2 reads YYEEEE. This CDR3 has 15 amino acids. The CDR3 sequence is CASSLWGRWNTEAFF. The CDR3 bases are TGTGCCAGCAGCTTGTGGGGGAGGTGGAACACTGAAGCTTTCTTT.

Here the CDR3 DNA reads TGTGCCAGCAGTTACTCGATCCTAGCTAAAACTTTTGACACCGGGGAGCTGTTTTTT. Amino acid sequence: CASSYSILAKTFDTGELFF. The J gene is TRBJ2-2, the V gene TRBV6-2 or TRBV6-3; TRBD2 might be the D (5 bases). The V gene's germline CDR1 is MNHEY and CDR2 SVGEGT. The CDR3 length is 19 residues. Trimming pared 0 bases from V and 3 bases from J, leaving 20 bases between.

The rearrangement links TRBV6-5 to TRBJ2-3, with D hard to call. The length of the CDR3 is 14 residues. Germline V CDR1 and CDR2: MNHEY, SVGAGI. V was trimmed by 10 bases and J by 8 bases, leaving 22 bases between them. The CDR3 reads CATYSGLSPGTQYF. In DNA form, the CDR3 reads TGTGCCACCTATTCGGGTCTTTCCCCGGGTACGCAGTATTTT.

V gene TRBV7-2 combines with J gene TRBJ1-2, with D unresolved. Trimming shortened V by 3 bases and J by 6 bases, and 11 bases separated the two germline ends. Germline V CDR1 and CDR2: SGHTA, FQGNSA. CDR3 length equals 13 residues. The DNA for the CDR3 is TGTGCCAGCAGCTTGAATCGGAGGAATGGCTACACCTTC. The encoded protein is CASSLNRRNGYTF.

The chain uses TRBV11-3 and TRBJ1-1; D is perhaps TRBD1 (5 bases). CDR3 length: 15 residues. CDR1 is SGHNT, CDR2 YENEEA, per germline. V was trimmed by 5 bases and J by 4 bases, leaving 17 bases between them. CDR3 sequence reads: CASSKLTGSITEAFF. CDR3 nucleotides: TGTGCCAGCAGCAAGCTAACAGGCTCGATCACTGAAGCTTTCTTT.

The sample holds a few counts of this clone. The J gene is TRBJ1-2, the V gene TRBV5-1; a possible D gene is TRBD1 (5 bases). Germline V gene lookup returns CDR1 SGHRS and CDR2 YFSETQ. This CDR3 contains 14 residues. Trimming took 0 bases from V and 5 from J, leaving 11 bases between them. The CDR3 is CASSLEGVKYGYTF. The CDR3 DNA sequence: TGCGCCAGCAGCTTGGAAGGGGTAAAGTATGGCTACACCTTC.

The chain joins TRBV11-3 to TRBJ2-2; D is unresolved. CDR3 length: 17 amino acids. Germline CDR1 is SGHNT and CDR2 is YENEEA. V shed 0 bases and J shed 0 bases, with 11 bases lying between them. As DNA, the CDR3 is TGTGCCAGCAGCTTAGATCGAATGAGAGCGAACACCGGGGAGCTGTTTTTT. It is translated as CASSLDRMRANTGELFF.

The chain uses TRBV11-3 and TRBJ2-7, with a weak D call TRBD1 (5 bases). There are 15 residues in the CDR3. Trimming cost V 1 base and J 3 bases, with 13 bases left between them. Germline CDR1 reads SGHNT; CDR2 reads YENEEA. The CDR3 bases are TGTGCCAGCAGCTTAGGGGCCCAGGGCCGCTACGAGCAGTACTTC. Protein product: CASSLGAQGRYEQYF.

This rearrangement joins TRBV11-2 to TRBJ2-1; D ambiguous. Germline loops: CDR1 SGHAT, CDR2 FQNNGV. Trimming removed 5 bases at V and 0 bases at J, with 11 bases between. The CDR3 contains 15 residues. The CDR3 coding sequence is TGTGCCAGCAGCCTGTACTGGAGCTCCTACAATGAGCAGTTCTTC. This translates into CASSLYWSSYNEQFF.

The chain recombines TRBV6-5 with TRBJ2-7; no clear D gene. The CDR3 covers 12 residues. V was shortened by 5 bases and J by 5 bases, with 10 bases between the two germline ends. Germline V gene sequence: CDR1 MNHEY, CDR2 SVGAGI. The CDR3 DNA follows: TGTGCCAGCAGTAGATCGGCGGACGAGCAGTACTTC. Amino acid sequence: CASSRSADEQYF.

This clone showed up just once. An end of the junction differs from the germline gene, which may be a read error. This chain joins TRBV5-1 and TRBJ2-7, with a weak D call TRBD1 (6 bases). CDR1 and CDR2 (germline): SGHRS, YFSETQ. The CDR3 spans 15 residues. CDR3: CASSSARGRLGDPNF. Here the CDR3 DNA reads TGCGCCAGCAGCAGTGCGAGGGGGAGACTCGGTGATCCAAACTTC.

CDR3 DNA sequence: TGTGCCAGCAGACCACCCTCTCCCAGGGGAGCCACCGGGGAGCTGTTTTTT. It is translated as CASRPPSPRGATGELFF. V and J are TRBV7-9 and TRBJ2-2, with D perhaps matching TRBD1 (6 bases). V was clipped by 6 bases and J by 4 bases, with 21 bases between them. Per germline, CDR1 SEHNR and CDR2 FQNEAQ (reference sequence). This CDR3 is 17 amino acids long.

The V gene is TRBV2, the J gene TRBJ2-5, with D possibly being TRBD2 (5 bases). Trimming pared 6 bases from V and 5 bases from J, leaving 13 bases between. The CDR3 consists of 13 residues. Germline V gives CDR1 SNHLY, CDR2 FYNNEI. The DNA of the CDR3 is TGTGCCAGCAGGCAGGAGGTGAGGGAGACCCAGTACTTC. This gives the protein CASRQEVRETQYF. The whole variable domain, filled in from reference TRBV2 and TRBJ2-5, reads EPEVTQTPSHQVTQMGQEVILRCVPISNHLYFYWYRQILGQKVEFLVSFYNNEISEKSEIFDDQFSVERPDGSNFTLKIRSTKLEDSAMYFCASRQEVRETQYFGPGTRLLVL.

J is TRBJ2-1 and V is TRBV4-3; D is ambiguous. Germline CDR1 is LGHNA and CDR2 is YSLEER. Between the trimmed V and J ends, which lost 0 bases and 0 bases, there was a span of 12 bases. CDR3 size: 17 residues. The CDR3 reads CASSQDLPAYSYNEQFF. The DNA of the CDR3 is TGCGCCAGCAGCCAAGATCTTCCCGCCTACTCCTACAATGAGCAGTTCTTC.

The chain is built from TRBV7-2 and TRBJ2-5, with 12 bases fitting TRBD2. The CDR3 consists of 18 residues. Looked up from germline, CDR1 is SGHTA and CDR2 is FQGNSA. The ends lost 0 bases at V and 4 bases at J; junction bases unmatched: 9. The CDR3 DNA follows: TGTGCCAGCAGCTTAGCCCTAGCGGGGGGGCATGAGTTAGAGACCCAGTACTTC. Its protein is CASSLALAGGHELETQYF.

The chain couples TRBV27 to TRBJ1-1, with a weak D call TRBD1 (5 bases). This CDR3 has 13 residues. V lost 6 bases to trimming and J lost 4 bases, with 12 bases between them. Looked up from germline, CDR1 is MNHEY and CDR2 is SMNVEV (reference sequence). For the CDR3, the DNA is TGTGCCAGCAGGTACCAGGGTGCCACTGAAGCTTTCTTT. Amino acids: CASRYQGATEAFF.

V gene TRBV11-2 combines with J gene TRBJ1-3; 7 bases map to TRBD1. The V gene end was trimmed by 5 bases and the J gene end by 2 bases; junction bases not matched to a gene: 3. Looked up from germline, CDR1 is SGHAT and CDR2 is FQNNGV. The CDR3 spans 14 residues. The CDR3 spells CASSIDRAGNTIYF. As DNA, the CDR3 is TGTGCCAGCAGCATTGACAGGGCTGGAAACACCATATATTTT.

The rearrangement uses TRBV27 and TRBJ2-7, with a possible D match to TRBD1 (6 bases). Per the germline V gene, CDR1 is MNHEY and CDR2 is SMNVEV (reference sequence). This CDR3 is 14 amino acids long. V dropped 0 bases and J dropped 7 bases, with 13 bases sitting between them. The CDR3 DNA reads as TGTGCCAGCAGTTTATCCTGGGACACGGGGGAGCAGTACTTC. It codes for CASSLSWDTGEQYF.

The rearrangement links TRBV6-5 to TRBJ1-1; no reliable D call. Germline V lookup: CDR1 MNHEY, CDR2 SVGAGI. V lost 6 bases and J 4 bases, leaving 6 bases between the germline ends. The CDR3 is 11 amino acids. CDR3: CASRGATEAFF. As DNA, the CDR3 is TGTGCCAGCAGGGGAGCCACTGAAGCTTTCTTT.

The chain couples TRBV29-1 to TRBJ1-1; D not resolved. The V end lost 4 bases, the J end lost 1 base, and 7 bases lay between the germline ends. Germline V lookup: CDR1 SQVTM, CDR2 ANQGSEA. This CDR3 has 12 residues. The CDR3 loop reads CSVVPGNTEAFF. CDR3 bases: TGCAGCGTTGTCCCAGGGAACACTGAAGCTTTCTTT. The whole variable domain, filled in from reference TRBV29-1 and TRBJ1-1, reads SAVISQKPSRDICQRGTSLTIQCQVDSQVTMMFWYRQQPGQSLTLIATANQGSEATYESGFVIDKFPISRPNLTFSTLTVSNMSPEDSSIYLCSVVPGNTEAFFGQGTRLTVV.

The rearrangement uses TRBV5-4 and TRBJ1-1; D gene ambiguous. The CDR3 runs 13 residues. V dropped 4 bases and J dropped 1 base, with 8 bases sitting between them. The germline CDR1 and CDR2 sequences are SGHNT and YYREEE (reference sequence). The CDR3 here is CASSLTENTEAFF. CDR3 in DNA: TGTGCCAGCAGCCTGACTGAGAACACTGAAGCTTTCTTT.

CDR3 sequence reads: CASSLRRGQGTNEKLFF. CDR3 bases: TGTGCCAGCAGCCTCCGCCGGGGACAGGGAACTAATGAAAAACTGTTTTTT. The gene calls are TRBV11-3 and TRBJ1-4; 9 bases match TRBD1. The CDR3 covers 17 residues. J lost 1 base, V lost 5 bases, and 8 bases had no gene match. CDR1 SGHNT and CDR2 YENEEA come from the germline V gene.

V gene TRBV6-4 combines with J gene TRBJ1-2, with D unresolved. Germline V lookup: CDR1 MRHNA, CDR2 SNTAGT. Trimming removed 0 bases at V and 7 bases at J, with 3 bases between. The length of the CDR3 is 11 residues. In nucleotides, the CDR3 is TGTGCCAGCAGTGACTCCCGTGGCTACACCTTC. This encodes CASSDSRGYTF.

DNA of the CDR3: TGTGCCAGCAGCTACTACCCGGCCGGGGACATTCAGTACTTC. It encodes CASSYYPAGDIQYF. The gene calls are TRBV7-3 and TRBJ2-4, with D possibly matching TRBD2 (5 bases). V was cut by 4 bases and J by 8 bases, with 15 bases left in between. The CDR3 has 14 amino acids. Germline CDR1 is SGHTA and CDR2 is FQGTGA.

The chain has TRBV2 and TRBJ1-4; 9 bases fit TRBD1. V trimming: 1 base; J trimming: 5 bases; junction bases outside the gene matches: 2. There are 15 residues in the CDR3. Germline V gene sequence: CDR1 SNHLY, CDR2 FYNNEI. Here the CDR3 DNA reads TGTGCCAGCAGTGAAGAGGACAGGGGAAATGAAAAACTGTTTTTT. Translating gives CASSEEDRGNEKLFF.